This TCR beta chain appears in the sequencing data of a study of shared clonotypes between healthy human individuals. Whole-study results and caveats: Limited genetic and exposure-history diversity came from having few donors.

As to this clone: The antigen remains unidentified.

At deep level, the assay was performed. The authors distributed each subset's genomic DNA evenly over several immunoSEQ plates. Original processing methods: Junction-only immunoSEQ sequences carried no quality scores, so filtering differed. The repertoire was sequenced with immunoSEQ multiplex PCR; TCRdb's copy has only in-frame clones and lacks some. V and J calls and clone size come straight from that table; D and trimming were deduced from the DNA. Of fewer than 200,000 clones in the sample, 85% to 95% were seen once. The CDR3 has 14 residues. Germline trimming cut 7 bases from V and 3 bases from J; bases unmatched to any gene: 4. The germline V gene has CDR1 MNHNY and CDR2 SVGAGI (reference sequence).

Input material: naive CD4+ T cells sorted from blood. Specified subset: CD45RA+ positively selected. The source of this sequence is a woman aged 25 to 39 in good health. The V and J genes are TRBV6-6 and TRBJ2-3, with 10 bases lining up with TRBD2. CDR3 sequence: CASKLAGMTDTQYF. CDR3 sequence (DNA): TGTGCCAGCAAACTAGCGGGAATGACAGATACGCAGTATTTT.